The sequence of this TCR beta chain was determined in a study of T cells in Graves' hyperthyroidism and ophthalmopathy. In the study overall: Peripheral blood specimens were obtained at initial diagnosis, prior to any treatment. General study findings and limits: Most clonotypes that expanded in the thyroid above 0.001 also showed up in blood.

Clinical symptoms, serum thyroxine, TRAb, thyroid ultrasound and orbital computed tomography established diagnosis. PBMCs were collected from a 10 ml volume of fresh peripheral blood. Germline trimming cut 2 bases from V and 4 bases from J; bases unmatched to any gene: 16. There are 18 residues in the CDR3. Germline V gene data show CDR1 as SGHVS and CDR2 as FQNEAQ. The table lists this clonotype with many counts. Its antigen is unknown. TCR beta CDR3 sequences were amplified from RNA transcripts. An initial round of RT-PCR targeting the TCR CDR3 relied on the HTBI primer set. Via MiXCR, TCRdb re-called the multiplex PCR reads, giving one row per CDR3 protein. The sample includes approximately 690,000 distinct CDR3 sequences, less than 25% of them seen just once.

The chain recombines TRBV7-8 with TRBJ2-5; 7 nucleotides line up with TRBD1. Sequencing input: blood. The clonotype comes from a young man with Graves' ophthalmopathy. The CDR3 loop is CASSLSRGRGLVGETQYF. The CDR3 nucleotides read TGTGCCAGCAGCTTAAGTAGGGGGCGTGGGCTAGTTGGAGAGACCCAGTACTTC.